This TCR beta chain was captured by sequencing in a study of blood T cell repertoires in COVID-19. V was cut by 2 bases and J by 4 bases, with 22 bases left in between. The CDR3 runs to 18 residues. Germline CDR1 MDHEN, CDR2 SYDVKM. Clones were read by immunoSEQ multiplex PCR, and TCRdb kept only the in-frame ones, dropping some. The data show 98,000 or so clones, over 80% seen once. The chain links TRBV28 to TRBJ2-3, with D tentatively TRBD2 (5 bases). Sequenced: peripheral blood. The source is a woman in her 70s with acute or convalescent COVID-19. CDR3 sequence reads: CASSLLHLKRERPDTQYF. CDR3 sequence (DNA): TGTGCCAGCAGTTTACTCCACCTTAAGAGGGAAAGGCCAGATACGCAGTATTTT.